The 11 T cell receptor beta chains below all came from one sample that was sequenced in a study of OX40 agonist ivuxolimab in advanced cancers. Clones were read by immunoSEQ multiplex PCR, and TCRdb kept only the in-frame ones, dropping some. The sample includes under 15,000 clones, about 76% of them seen just once. The source material was CD4+ or CD8+ T cells sorted from blood, sampled in a trial of the OX40 agonist ivuxolimab. The receptors were sampled from an adult with an advanced solid tumor such as melanoma, head and neck, liver or kidney cancer.

The chain couples TRBV4-1 to TRBJ2-5; 7 positions match TRBD2. V lost 0 bases to trimming and J lost 4 bases; unmatched junction nucleotides: 8. The germline gives CDR1 MGHRA, CDR2 YSYEKL. There are 16 residues in the CDR3. CDR3 loop: CASSQDQVGGPETQYF. The DNA for the CDR3 is TGCGCCAGCAGCCAAGATCAAGTGGGAGGGCCAGAGACCCAGTACTTC.

The V and J genes are TRBV28 and TRBJ2-7; D may be TRBD1 (5 bases). The CDR3 spans 17 residues. The germline V and J ends were trimmed by 2 bases and 3 bases, with 20 bases remaining between them. CDR1 MDHEN and CDR2 SYDVKM come from the germline V gene. The CDR3 DNA reads as TGTGCCAGCAGTTTACCTGAAAGGGGAAACTCCTACTACGAGCAGTACTTC. This translates into CASSLPERGNSYYEQYF.

This clone showed up just once. V usage is TRBV7-2 and J usage is TRBJ1-3; D is perhaps TRBD1 (5 bases). V was clipped by 3 bases and J by 4 bases, with 10 bases between them. The CDR3 length is 14 residues. In germline, CDR1 is SGHTA, CDR2 FQGNSA. The CDR3 coding sequence is TGTGCCAGCAGCTTGGGAGGGGCCGGAAACACCATATATTTT. Encoded protein: CASSLGGAGNTIYF.

This clone was seen only once. The rearrangement links TRBV9 to TRBJ2-7; either TRBD1 or TRBD2 may supply D (5 bases each). Germline assignment: CDR1 SGDLS and CDR2 YYNGEE. Trimming removed 3 bases from V and 5 bases from J, with 9 bases in between. The CDR3 is made up of 12 amino acids. The CDR3: CASSAGTDEQYF. The CDR3 coding sequence is TGTGCCAGCAGCGCCGGGACGGACGAGCAGTACTTC.

This clone was seen only once. The chain is built from TRBV27 and TRBJ1-5; the D is unclear. The CDR3 runs 15 residues. V was clipped by 2 bases and J by 5 bases, with 13 bases between them. CDR1 and CDR2 (germline): MNHEY, SMNVEV (reference sequence). The CDR3 sequence is CASSLTPGHDQPQHF. Here the CDR3 DNA reads TGTGCCAGCAGTTTAACGCCGGGCCATGATCAGCCCCAGCATTTT.

The chain carries TRBV5-5 and TRBJ2-1; 10 positions match TRBD1. The CDR3 loop spans 19 amino acids. The trim removed 2 bases at V and 9 bases at J, leaving 20 bases unmatched. Per the germline V gene, CDR1 is SGHKS and CDR2 is YYEKEE (reference sequence). The CDR3 loop is CASSFPGTGVGLAVSEQFF. The CDR3 DNA follows: TGTGCCAGCAGCTTTCCCGGGACAGGGGTCGGACTAGCCGTGAGTGAGCAGTTCTTC.

This chain connects TRBV28 to TRBJ1-1; unclear D gene. The ends were cut back, 6 bases at V and 4 bases at J, with 24 bases in the middle. The germline V gene has CDR1 MDHEN and CDR2 SYDVKM. The CDR3 consists of 17 residues. The CDR3 spells CASSFNEKQVSVTEAFF. CDR3 DNA: TGTGCCAGCAGCTTCAATGAGAAGCAGGTCTCGGTCACTGAAGCTTTCTTT.

The CDR3 here is CASSLGPIGREAGNTIYF. DNA of the CDR3: TGCGCCAGCAGCCTTGGGCCCATTGGTAGGGAAGCTGGAAACACCATATATTTT. The chain combines TRBV4-1 with TRBJ1-3; D gene uncertain. Germline V gene lookup returns CDR1 MGHRA and CDR2 YSYEKL. The CDR3 totals 18 residues. Trimming removed 4 bases from V and 2 bases from J, with 21 bases in between.

This clone was counted once. This chain uses TRBV27 with TRBJ1-1; D perhaps matches TRBD1 (5 bases). The CDR3 runs to 15 residues. The V end was cut by 5 bases, the J end by 0 bases, with 13 bases between. Germline V lookup: CDR1 MNHEY, CDR2 SMNVEV (reference sequence). The chain's CDR3 is CASSHGAGLNTEAFF. The CDR3 DNA follows: TGTGCCAGCAGTCATGGCGCAGGGTTGAACACTGAAGCTTTCTTT.

The chain combines TRBV4-1 with TRBJ2-5, with TRBD2 matching over 9 bases. The CDR3 consists of 15 residues. Trimming removed 5 bases from V and 5 bases from J; junction bases left unmatched: 9. Germline V gene sequence: CDR1 MGHRA, CDR2 YSYEKL. CDR3 sequence (DNA): TGCGCCAGCAGCAAATTAGCGGGAGAGGGTGAGACCCAGTACTTC. As protein: CASSKLAGEGETQYF.

V and J are TRBV9 and TRBJ2-1; D perhaps matches TRBD2 (6 bases). There are 18 residues in the CDR3. V lost 7 bases, J lost 1 base, and 24 bases lay in between. Germline CDR1 reads SGDLS; CDR2 reads YYNGEE. The DNA for the CDR3 is TGTGCCAGCCAAAGACGAGCGGGTAGGGCGGATTCCTACAATGAGCAGTTCTTC. Amino acid sequence: CASQRRAGRADSYNEQFF.